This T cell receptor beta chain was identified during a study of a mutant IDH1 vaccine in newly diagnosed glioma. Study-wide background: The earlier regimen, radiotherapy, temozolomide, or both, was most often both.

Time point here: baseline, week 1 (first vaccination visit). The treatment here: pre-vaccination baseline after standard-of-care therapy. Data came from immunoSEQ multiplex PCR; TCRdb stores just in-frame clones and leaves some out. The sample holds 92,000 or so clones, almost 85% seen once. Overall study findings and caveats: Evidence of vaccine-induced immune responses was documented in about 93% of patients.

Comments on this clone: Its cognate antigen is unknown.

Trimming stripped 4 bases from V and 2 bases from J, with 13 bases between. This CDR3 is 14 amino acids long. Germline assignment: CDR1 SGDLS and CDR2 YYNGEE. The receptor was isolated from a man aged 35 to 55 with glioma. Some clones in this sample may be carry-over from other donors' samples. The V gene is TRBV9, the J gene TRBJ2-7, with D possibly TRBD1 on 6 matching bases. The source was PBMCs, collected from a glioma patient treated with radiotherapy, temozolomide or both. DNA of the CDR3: TGTGCCAGCAGCCTAGGACAGTCGACCTACGAGCAGTACTTC. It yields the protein CASSLGQSTYEQYF.